This T cell receptor beta chain was retrieved from a study of cytomegalovirus exposure and HLA in healthy donors (TCRdb year 2017). The study in broad terms: An earlier analysis of a few hundred of the donors reported 250 to 300 Gb of sequence data and 95 million to 140 million unique TCR beta sequences obtained from approximately 180 million T cells. Besides the first cohort of around 700 subjects, a separate validation cohort made up of 120 different subjects was used. HLA typing covered class I and class II loci at four-digit resolution. In a later genetic analysis, genome-wide SNP genotypes for 398 of the 666 donors were used, and that subset was treated as a discovery cohort. All discovery cohort repertoires had been generated on a single sequencing platform. Using immunosequencing, the study profiled T cell repertoires from roughly 650 subjects and related those repertoires to cytomegalovirus serostatus. To decide whether each TCR beta V gene segment behaved as functional or pseudogenic, an earlier analysis of approximately 620 of the donors relied on high-throughput TCR beta sequencing. Among a few hundred genotyped donors of the cohort, an average of approximately 230,000 unique TCR beta nucleotide sequences were sequenced per donor, roughly a sixth of them non-productive. Rather than drawing on any new phenotypic data, the later analysis identified candidate immune exposures from TCR beta sequences and the way those sequences occurred across donors. Among the roughly 400 genotyped donors, around 81% belonged to the genetic ancestry cluster associated with self-reported Caucasian donors. In a later analysis, previously published TCR beta repertoires from 666 donors were re-analyzed and high-resolution HLA genotyping was added so that TCR occurrence patterns could be studied. Donor age, sex, ethnicity and CMV serostatus were compiled alongside the repertoire data. To predict cytomegalovirus infection status, the study brought together high-throughput TCR immunosequencing, statistical association of individual TCRs with disease status, and machine learning. Typing coverage varied by locus: about 629-640 donors for A, B, C, DRB1 and DQB1; approximately 500 for DQA1; about 590 for DPA1; about 450 for DPB1. An early release covering roughly 640 HLA-typed donors comprised 250 to 350 gigabases of sequencing data and tens of millions of unique TCR sequences. The aim of the study was to test whether cataloging public T cell receptors could identify signatures of past pathogen exposure. Several DR-DQ haplotypes were treated as single units for association and clustering because of strong linkage in the cohort. Here is what the overall study found, with its caveats: In both the original and validation cohorts, the classifier was reported to diagnose cytomegalovirus status with high specificity and sensitivity. The only immune exposure information available for the cohort was CMV serostatus. The 87-base-pair reads could not distinguish some IMGT-functional V segments, including TRBV6-2 and TRBV6-3, so those segments were excluded. An earlier analysis of several hundred of the donors showed that most TCR beta V segments appeared in productive rearrangements either about 87% or about 30% of the time, which broadly matched IMGT annotations. In the study, some 160 TCR beta chains were listed as associated with cytomegalovirus. Three of the identified cytomegalovirus-associated TCR beta chains were confirmed in vitro to be specific for cytomegalovirus antigens. In a later genetic analysis, a missense DCLRE1C variant was associated with V-gene and J-gene trimming of TCR beta chains, and the association was replicated in an independent cohort. In a later analysis, HLA-associated TCR beta chains were found to be more clonally expanded and to have lower generation probabilities than equally common non-associated chains. Across donors, most TCR sequences were observed very rarely, whereas some public TCRs were present in many individuals. It was suggested by the authors that the approach could potentially be generalized to other disease states and immunological phenotypes. The cohort was sequenced for TCR beta chains only, and without alpha or paired-chain data the features that could be detected were limited. A later analysis reported that several top co-occurrence clusters appeared linked to parvovirus B19, influenza, CMV and Epstein-Barr virus. Linkage disequilibrium might explain the correlated functional status among segregating V segments, but an unknown experimental factor could not be ruled out. Strong co-occurrence of HLA alleles, especially DR and DQ, made assigning TCR associations to individual alleles difficult. Because HLA typing was unavailable for some donors at each locus, only the typed subset was used in association tests. A further reported finding was that TCR beta sequences accurately predicted the HLA-A and HLA-B alleles for most subjects in the first cohort. A later analysis found that most CMV-associated TCR beta chains appeared HLA-restricted, with HLA associations seemingly driven largely by CMV exposure. According to a later analysis, TCR association rates differed among HLA loci, with DRB1 alleles showing the most associated TCRs and HLA-C alleles showing the fewest. At a false discovery rate of 0.05, a later analysis linked roughly 17,000 TCR beta sequences to specific HLA alleles. Compared with the approximately 670-donor mean, donors in an Asian-associated ancestry cluster had fewer N-insertions in productive TCRs, according to a later genetic analysis. Sequencing depth was assumed to be roughly uniform across donors in the presence/absence analyses, though that assumption may not hold. Because counts were too low, 15 to 20 rarely observed V segments, including chromosome 9 orphons, were excluded from the earlier analysis of 587 of the donors. A cluster of highly shared sequence variants was judged likely to be a technical artifact of the sequencing pipeline.

The cohort consisted of hundreds of healthy bone marrow donors. At the time of sampling, every cohort member was nominally healthy, though immune exposures that went unrecorded were likely present. The donor tested CMV seropositive and was one of the 289 seropositive cohort members. Each donor provided a peripheral blood sample, and peripheral blood mononuclear cells were used for TCR beta sequencing. The Qiagen DNeasy Blood Extraction Kit was used to extract genomic DNA from the blood cell samples. To note about this clone: Which antigen it targets is not known. Base-call qualities are not available, and no considerably larger clone is one nucleotide away.

Trimming takes 4 bases off V and 6 bases off J; junction bases not matched to a gene: 5. Including cysteine and phenylalanine, the CDR3 has 13 amino acids. The read is trimmed to its CDR3 DNA, 39 bases read in frame from base 1. Looking up the germline V gene (reference sequence) yields CDR1 SGHKS and CDR2 YYEKEE. Libraries were constructed by the immunoSEQ multiplex PCR assay. For the multiplex PCR, a mixture combining 60 forward primers for TCR Vbeta segments and 13 reverse primers for TCR Jbeta segments was used. A multiplex PCR assay on genomic DNA amplified the CDR3 region of rearranged TCR beta genes. The amplified TCR beta libraries were sequenced on the Illumina HiSeq System as 87-base-pair reads. The study's processing was this. Across the 600 to 700 repertoires, a later analysis counted tens of millions of unique TCR beta chains, around 11 million of which were shared by at least two donors. To remove PCR and sequencing errors, raw reads were error-corrected and collapsed into unique sequences using a nearest-neighbor algorithm that merged closely related sequences. Alignment of CDR3 sequences to IMGT reference sequences was used to assign V, D and J gene segments. For a sequence to be retained, a match of at least six nucleotides to both a V gene segment and a J gene segment was required. A rearrangement was called productive if the CDR3 had no stop codons and remained in frame with V and J, and every other rearrangement was called non-productive. Following IMGT convention, CDR3 was defined as the stretch from the second conserved V-encoded cysteine to the conserved J-encoded phenylalanine. Sequences without an unambiguous match to a single V gene segment were excluded from the earlier analysis of about 640 of the donors. In an earlier analysis of about 590 of the donors, a V segment was called functional when productive rearrangements were above 56.7%, and segregating when the standard deviation between donors exceeded 5%. A statistical classification framework was built to diagnose cytomegalovirus status from the catalog of TCR beta chain sequences. V and J gene assignment, in a later analysis, came from comparing TCR nucleotide sequences with IMGT/GENE-DB human TR gene sequences. Using the TCRdist pipeline, a later analysis assigned CDR3 sequences along with most-parsimonious VDJ recombination scenarios. A later analysis defined each TCR beta chain by its CDR3 amino acid sequence plus V-gene family, and excluded reads lacking a unique V-gene family. To address suspected cross-contamination and a sequencing artifact, a later analysis removed roughly 580 highly shared, low-generation-probability nucleotide sequences. In a later analysis, a clonal expansion index for each public chain was calculated from normalized within-repertoire ranks of inferred template counts. In a later analysis, generation probabilities were computed using a VDJ recombination model fitted to out-of-frame rearrangements, and the results were checked against IGoR. In a later analysis, TCR-TCR, TCR-HLA and TCR-CMV co-occurrence was scored with hypergeometric tests, and a repertoire-size bias correction was applied to TCR pairs. To estimate false discovery rates, a later analysis permuted the HLA or CMV assignments 20 times. In a later analysis, co-occurring TCRs were grouped using DBSCAN, and TCRdist sequence similarity was added for clustering within HLA-allele-positive subsets. Repertoires with fewer than 30,000 or more than 120,000 public chains were left out of co-occurrence clustering, as were roughly five repertoires with anomalous nucleotide sharing. In TCRdb, the immuneACCESS table is reduced to in-frame sequences with V and J assigned. These tables do not hold every clone; where another copy was compared, an unresolved V gene accounts for under half, and the others remain unexplained. V, J and clone size are those of that table, while D and trimming were read from the DNA. Across this sample there are approximately 140,000 clones, with about four fifths seen only once. The ten largest clones capture about 6.7% of the sample.

Sequencing used PBMCs. The chain employs TRBV5-5 and TRBJ1-2, with TRBD1 identical over 8 junction bases. The clonotype originates from a man in his fifties or sixties in good health and CMV-seropositive. The encoded CDR3 is CASSRGQGDGYTF. In nucleotide form, the sequence is TGTGCCAGCAGCCGTGGACAGGGCGATGGCTACACCTTC.